This is a list of T cell receptor beta chains from one sample in a study of CD8+CD57+ T cells in acquired aplastic anemia. TCRdb reprocessed the reads with MiXCR, giving one entry per CDR3 protein. This table has under 150,000 distinct CDR3 sequences, around two fifths appearing once. The material sequenced was sorted CD4+, CD8+, or CD8+CD57+ T cells (not recorded which) from PBMCs. The receptors derive from a human donor in good health, serving as a control. CDR3s include the opening cysteine and the closing phenylalanine or tryptophan. The D gene is left open where the match is weak. Size is stated for part of the rows, as once, few or many counts, or as a class when the clone is expanded.

>15|TRBJ2-3|many|.|TRBV12-5
CASGLSGARGDTQYF
TGTGCTAGTGGTTTGTCCGGGGCCCGTGGAGATACGCAGTATTTT
>15|TRBJ2-2|many|.|TRBV18
CASSPPAGATGELFF
TGTGCCAGCTCACCCCCAGCAGGGGCCACCGGGGAGCTGTTTTTT
>12|TRBJ2-1|once|.|TRBV5-6
CASSLTNNEQFF
TGTGCCAGCAGCTTGACCAACAATGAGCAGTTCTTC
>15|TRBJ2-5|many|TRBD2|TRBV6-1
CASSEGGRAGETQYF
TGTGCCAGCAGTGAGGGAGGGAGGGCCGGTGAGACCCAGTACTTC
>13|TRBJ1-2|many|.|TRBV20-1
CSAEGGRGYGYTF
TGCAGTGCGGAGGGGGGCAGGGGTTATGGCTACACCTTC
>12|TRBJ1-2|.|.|TRBV29-1
CSVSGFYSGYTF
TGCAGCGTTTCAGGGTTTTACAGTGGCTACACCTTC
>15|TRBJ2-6|.|TRBD1|TRBV25-1
CASSQGGGGANVLTF
TGTGCCAGCAGTCAAGGGGGCGGTGGGGCCAACGTCCTGACTTTC
>17|TRBJ1-1|.|.|TRBV29-1
CSVVGVGGPELNTEAFF
TGCAGCGTTGTTGGGGTCGGGGGGCCAGAATTGAACACTGAAGCTTTCTTT
>14|TRBJ2-3|.|TRBD2|TRBV2
CASSGLASTDTQYF
TGTGCCAGCAGCGGACTAGCTAGCACAGATACGCAGTATTTT
>15|TRBJ1-2|.|.|TRBV19
CASIKPGQGSYGYTF
TGTGCCAGTATCAAACCCGGGCAGGGCTCATATGGCTACACCTTC
>13|TRBJ1-1|.|.|TRBV3-1
CASSQGPITEAFF
TGTGCCAGCAGCCAGGGCCCGATCACTGAAGCTTTCTTT
>12|TRBJ1-2|.|.|TRBV2
CASSPSGNGYTF
TGTGCCAGCAGTCCTTCAGGCAATGGCTACACCTTC
>12|TRBJ2-7|few|.|TRBV29-1
CSVREQAYEQYF
TGCAGCGTGAGGGAGCAGGCCTACGAGCAGTACTTC
>13|TRBJ2-7|.|.|TRBV20-1
CSVSGPPTHEQYF
TGCAGTGTTAGCGGCCCTCCCACCCACGAGCAGTACTTC
>13|TRBJ1-2|few|.|TRBV2
CASSLTGSRGYTF
TGTGCCAGCAGTCTTACAGGGTCGAGAGGCTACACCTTC
>14|TRBJ1-1|once|TRBD1|TRBV30
CAWKGDRTNTEAFF
TGTGCCTGGAAAGGGGACAGGACCAACACTGAAGCTTTCTTT
>14|TRBJ1-1|many|.|TRBV10-1
CASSESRGGGEAFF
TGCGCCAGCAGTGAGTCTCGAGGGGGAGGTGAAGCTTTCTTT
>13|TRBJ2-7|.|.|TRBV10-1
CASSELQGYEQYF
TGCGCCAGCAGTGAGTTACAGGGCTACGAGCAGTACTTC
>13|TRBJ1-2|many|.|TRBV11-2
CASSLGLQGSNTF
TGTGCCAGCAGCTTAGGCTTACAGGGTTCCAACACCTTC
>18|TRBJ2-3|.|.|TRBV3-1
CASSQDSSFVGGTDTQYF
TGTGCCAGCAGCCAAGATTCTTCTTTCGTCGGGGGCACAGATACGCAGTATTTT
>17|TRBJ2-2|.|TRBD2|TRBV25-1
CASSDTSGRGKTGELFF
TGTGCCAGCAGTGATACTAGCGGGAGGGGGAAGACCGGGGAGCTGTTTTTT
>16|TRBJ2-5|.|TRBD2|TRBV2
CASRPPGLAGQETQYF
TGTGCCAGCAGGCCTCCGGGACTAGCGGGTCAAGAGACCCAGTACTTC